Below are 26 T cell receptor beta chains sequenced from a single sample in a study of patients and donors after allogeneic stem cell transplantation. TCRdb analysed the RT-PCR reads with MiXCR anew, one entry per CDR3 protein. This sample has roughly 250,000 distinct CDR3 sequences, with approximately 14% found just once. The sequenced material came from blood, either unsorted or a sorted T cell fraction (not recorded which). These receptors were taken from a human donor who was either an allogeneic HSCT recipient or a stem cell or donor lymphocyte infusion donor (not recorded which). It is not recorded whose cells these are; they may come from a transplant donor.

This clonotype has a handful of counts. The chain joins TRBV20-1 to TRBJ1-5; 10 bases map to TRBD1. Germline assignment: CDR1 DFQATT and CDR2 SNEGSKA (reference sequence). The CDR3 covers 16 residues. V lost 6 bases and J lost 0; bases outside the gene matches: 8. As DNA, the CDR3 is TGCAGTGCCCCTGGACAGGGGGTATATAGCAATCAGCCCCAGCATTTT. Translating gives CSAPGQGVYSNQPQHF.

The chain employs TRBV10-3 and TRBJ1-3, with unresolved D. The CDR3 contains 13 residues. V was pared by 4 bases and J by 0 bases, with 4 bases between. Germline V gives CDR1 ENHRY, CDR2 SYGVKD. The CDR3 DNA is TGTGCCATCAGTGGGAGCTCTGGAAACACCATATATTTT. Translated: CAISGSSGNTIYF.

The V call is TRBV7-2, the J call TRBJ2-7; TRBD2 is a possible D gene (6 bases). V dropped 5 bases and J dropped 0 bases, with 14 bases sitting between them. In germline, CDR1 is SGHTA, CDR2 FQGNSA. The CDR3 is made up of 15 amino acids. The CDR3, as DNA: TGTGCCAGCAGCCGAGACCCGACTAGCTCCTACGAGCAGTACTTC. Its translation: CASSRDPTSSYEQYF.

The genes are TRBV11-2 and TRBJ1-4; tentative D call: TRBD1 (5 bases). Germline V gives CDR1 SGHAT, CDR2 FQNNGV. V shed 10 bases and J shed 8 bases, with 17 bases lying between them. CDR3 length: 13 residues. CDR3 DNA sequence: TGTGCCACCCCGGAAGGGGAGGAGGAAAAACTGTTTTTT. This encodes CATPEGEEEKLFF.

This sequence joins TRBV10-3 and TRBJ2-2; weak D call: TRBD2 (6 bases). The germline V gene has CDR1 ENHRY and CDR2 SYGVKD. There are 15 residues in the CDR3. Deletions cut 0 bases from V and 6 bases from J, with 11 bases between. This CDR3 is CAISESVGGSGELFF. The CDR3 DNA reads TGTGCCATCAGTGAGTCGGTAGGAGGGTCCGGGGAGCTGTTTTTT.

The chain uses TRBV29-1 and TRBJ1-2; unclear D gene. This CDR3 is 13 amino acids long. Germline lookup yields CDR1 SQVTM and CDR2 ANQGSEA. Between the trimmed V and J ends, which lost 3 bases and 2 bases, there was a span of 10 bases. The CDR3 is CSVDPGINYGYTF. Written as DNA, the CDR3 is TGCAGCGTTGACCCGGGGATCAACTATGGCTACACCTTC.

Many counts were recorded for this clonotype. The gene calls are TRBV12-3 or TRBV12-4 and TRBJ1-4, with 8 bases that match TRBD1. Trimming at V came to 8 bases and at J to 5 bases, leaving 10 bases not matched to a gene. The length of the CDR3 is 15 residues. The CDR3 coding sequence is TGTGCCAGCTGTCCCGGGACAGGAAAGAATGAAAAACTGTTTTTT. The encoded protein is CASCPGTGKNEKLFF.

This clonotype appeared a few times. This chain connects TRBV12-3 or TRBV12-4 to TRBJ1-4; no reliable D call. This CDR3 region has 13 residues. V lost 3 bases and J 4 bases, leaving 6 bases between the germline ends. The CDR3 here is CASSFQRNEKLFF. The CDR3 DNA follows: TGTGCCAGCAGTTTTCAGCGTAATGAAAAACTGTTTTTT.

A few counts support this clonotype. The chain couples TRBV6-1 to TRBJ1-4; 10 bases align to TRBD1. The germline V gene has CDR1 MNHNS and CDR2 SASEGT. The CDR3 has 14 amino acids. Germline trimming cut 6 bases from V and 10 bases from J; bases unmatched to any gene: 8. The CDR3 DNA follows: TGTGCCAGCAGCCCTGGACAGGGGGAGGGAAAACTGTTTTTT. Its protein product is CASSPGQGEGKLFF.

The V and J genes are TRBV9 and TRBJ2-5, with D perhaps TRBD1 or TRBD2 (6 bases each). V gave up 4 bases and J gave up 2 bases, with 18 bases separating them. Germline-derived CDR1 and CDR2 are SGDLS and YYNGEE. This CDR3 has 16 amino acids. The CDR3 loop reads CASSNGGRSRQETQYF. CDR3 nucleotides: TGTGCCAGCAGCAACGGGGGCCGCAGCAGACAAGAGACCCAGTACTTC.

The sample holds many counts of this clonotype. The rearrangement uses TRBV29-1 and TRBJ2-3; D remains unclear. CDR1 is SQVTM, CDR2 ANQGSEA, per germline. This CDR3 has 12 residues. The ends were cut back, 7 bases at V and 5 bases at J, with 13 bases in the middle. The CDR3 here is CSAVEDRDTQYF. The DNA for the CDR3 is TGCAGCGCCGTCGAAGACCGAGATACGCAGTATTTT.

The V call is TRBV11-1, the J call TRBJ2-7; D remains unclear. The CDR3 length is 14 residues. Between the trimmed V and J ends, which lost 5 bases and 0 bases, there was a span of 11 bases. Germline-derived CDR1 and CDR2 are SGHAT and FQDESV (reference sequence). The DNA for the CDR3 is TGTGCCAGCAGCCCCGGGTACTCCTCCTACGAGCAGTACTTC. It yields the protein CASSPGYSSYEQYF. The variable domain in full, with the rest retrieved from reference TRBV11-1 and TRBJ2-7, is EAEVAQSPRYKITEKSQAVAFWCDPISGHATLYWYRQILGQGPELLVQFQDESVVDDSQLPKDRFSAERLKGVDSTLKIQPAELGDSAMYLCASSPGYSSYEQYFGPGTRLTVT.

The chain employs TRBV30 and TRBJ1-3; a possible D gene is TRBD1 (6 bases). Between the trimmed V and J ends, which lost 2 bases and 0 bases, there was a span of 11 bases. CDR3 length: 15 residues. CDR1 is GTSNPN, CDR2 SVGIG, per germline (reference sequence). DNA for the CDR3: TGTGCCTGGAGTCAGGACAGTTTCTCTGGAAACACCATATATTTT. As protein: CAWSQDSFSGNTIYF.

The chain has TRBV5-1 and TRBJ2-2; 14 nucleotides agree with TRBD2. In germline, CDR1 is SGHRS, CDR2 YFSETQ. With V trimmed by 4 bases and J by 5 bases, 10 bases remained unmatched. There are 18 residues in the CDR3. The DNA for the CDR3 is TGCGCCAGCAGCCCTCCGGGACTAGCGGGAGTAGGGACCGGGGAGCTGTTTTTT. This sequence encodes CASSPPGLAGVGTGELFF.

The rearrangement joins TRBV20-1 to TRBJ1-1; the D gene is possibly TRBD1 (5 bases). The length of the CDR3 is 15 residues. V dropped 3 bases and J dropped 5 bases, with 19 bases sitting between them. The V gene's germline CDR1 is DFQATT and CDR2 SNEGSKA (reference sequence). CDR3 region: CSARTGGQGWTEAFF. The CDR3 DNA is TGCAGTGCTAGGACGGGTGGCCAGGGTTGGACTGAAGCTTTCTTT.

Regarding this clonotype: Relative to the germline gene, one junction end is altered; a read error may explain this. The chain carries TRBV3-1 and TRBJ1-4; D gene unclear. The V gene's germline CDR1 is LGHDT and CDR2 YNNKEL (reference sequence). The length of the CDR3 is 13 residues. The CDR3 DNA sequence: TGTGCCAGCAGCCAATCCATAAATGGAAAACTGTTTTTT. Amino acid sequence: CASSQSINGKLFF.

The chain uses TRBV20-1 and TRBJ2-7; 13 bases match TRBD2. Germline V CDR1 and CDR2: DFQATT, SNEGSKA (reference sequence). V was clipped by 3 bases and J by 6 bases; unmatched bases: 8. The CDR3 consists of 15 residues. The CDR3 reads CSASKLAGGGREQYF. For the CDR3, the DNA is TGCAGTGCTAGTAAACTAGCGGGAGGGGGGCGCGAGCAGTACTTC.

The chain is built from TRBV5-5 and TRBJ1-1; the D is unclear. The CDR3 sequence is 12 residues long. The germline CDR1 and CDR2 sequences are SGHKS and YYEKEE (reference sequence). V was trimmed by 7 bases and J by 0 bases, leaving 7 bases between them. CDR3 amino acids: CASESLNTEAFF. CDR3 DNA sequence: TGTGCCAGCGAGTCGTTGAACACTGAAGCTTTCTTT. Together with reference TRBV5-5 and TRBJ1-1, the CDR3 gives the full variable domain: DAGVTQSPTHLIKTRGQQVTLRCSPISGHKSVSWYQQVLGQGPQFIFQYYEKEERGRGNFPDRFSARQFPNYSSELNVNALLLGDSALYLCASESLNTEAFFGQGTRLTVV.

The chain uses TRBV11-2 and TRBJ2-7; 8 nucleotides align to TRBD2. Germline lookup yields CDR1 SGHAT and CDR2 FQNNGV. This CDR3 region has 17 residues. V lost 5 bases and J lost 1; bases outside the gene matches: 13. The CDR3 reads CASSISDSGALSYEQYF. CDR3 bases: TGTGCCAGCAGCATTAGCGATAGCGGGGCCCTATCCTACGAGCAGTACTTC.

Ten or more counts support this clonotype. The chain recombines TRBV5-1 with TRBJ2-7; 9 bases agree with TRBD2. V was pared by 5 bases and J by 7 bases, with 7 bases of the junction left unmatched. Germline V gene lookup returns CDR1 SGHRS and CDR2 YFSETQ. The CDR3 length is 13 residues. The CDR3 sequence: CASSLYSGREQYF. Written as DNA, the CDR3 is TGCGCCAGCAGTCTCTACAGCGGGAGGGAGCAGTACTTC.

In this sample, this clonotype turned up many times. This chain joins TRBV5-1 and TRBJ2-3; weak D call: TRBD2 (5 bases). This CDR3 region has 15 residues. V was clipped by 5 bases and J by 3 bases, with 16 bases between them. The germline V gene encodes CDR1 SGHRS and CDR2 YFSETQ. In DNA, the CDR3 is TGCGCCAGCAGGGAGAGGGCGAGTTTGACAGATACGCAGTATTTT. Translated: CASRERASLTDTQYF.

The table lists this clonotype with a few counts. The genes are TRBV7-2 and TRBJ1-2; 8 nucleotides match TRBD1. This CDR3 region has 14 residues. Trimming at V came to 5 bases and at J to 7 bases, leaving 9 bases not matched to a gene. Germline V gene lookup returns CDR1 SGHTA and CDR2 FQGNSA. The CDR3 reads CASSELQGASGYTF. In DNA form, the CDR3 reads TGTGCCAGCAGCGAACTGCAGGGGGCGAGTGGCTACACCTTC.

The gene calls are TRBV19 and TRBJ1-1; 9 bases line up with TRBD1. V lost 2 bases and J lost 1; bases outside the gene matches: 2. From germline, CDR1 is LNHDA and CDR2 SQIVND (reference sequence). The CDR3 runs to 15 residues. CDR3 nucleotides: TGTGCCAGTAGTATAACGGGACAGGGGAACACTGAAGCTTTCTTT. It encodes CASSITGQGNTEAFF.

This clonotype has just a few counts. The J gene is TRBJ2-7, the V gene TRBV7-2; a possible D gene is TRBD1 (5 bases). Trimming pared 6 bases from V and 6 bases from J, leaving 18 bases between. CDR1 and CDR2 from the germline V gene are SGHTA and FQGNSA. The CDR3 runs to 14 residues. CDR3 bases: TGTGCCAGCAGACTCAAGGGCGTGGGGCGCGAGCAGTACTTC. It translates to CASRLKGVGREQYF.

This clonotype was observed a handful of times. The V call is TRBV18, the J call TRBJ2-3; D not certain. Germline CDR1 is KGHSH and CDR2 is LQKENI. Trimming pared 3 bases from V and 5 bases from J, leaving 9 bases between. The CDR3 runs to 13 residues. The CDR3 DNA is TGTGCCAGCTCACCTCGACTGGGAGATACGCAGTATTTT. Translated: CASSPRLGDTQYF.

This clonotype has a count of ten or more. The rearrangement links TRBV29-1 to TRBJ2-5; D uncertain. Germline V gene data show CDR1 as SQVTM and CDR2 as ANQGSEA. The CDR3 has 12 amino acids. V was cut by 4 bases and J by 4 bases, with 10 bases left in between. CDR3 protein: CSVGASGETQYF. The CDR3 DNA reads TGCAGCGTTGGGGCTAGTGGAGAGACCCAGTACTTC.